This T cell receptor beta chain was identified in a study of CD8+CD57+ T cells in acquired aplastic anemia. Germline CDR1 and CDR2: LNHNV and YYDKDF (reference sequence). This CDR3 region has 17 residues. With 3 bases clipped from V and 5 bases from J, the junction kept 11 bases outside the gene matches. Genomic DNA was employed as the template in profiling TCR beta VDJ and CDR3. TCRdb re-derived calls from the reads in MiXCR, one entry per CDR3 protein. The sample lists about 40,000 distinct CDR3 sequences; over 55% were seen once. Flow cytometry had shown expanded CD8+CD57+ cells in the patients chosen for sequencing.

This TCR was recovered from a human donor with aplastic anemia. The chain joins TRBV15 to TRBJ2-5; 11 nucleotides agree with TRBD1. The sample consisted of sorted CD4+, CD8+, or CD8+CD57+ T cells (not recorded which) from PBMCs. The DNA of the CDR3 is TGTGCCACCAGCAGCGTAGGGGGACAGGGGGGTACGGAGACCCAGTACTTC. As protein: CATSSVGGQGGTETQYF.